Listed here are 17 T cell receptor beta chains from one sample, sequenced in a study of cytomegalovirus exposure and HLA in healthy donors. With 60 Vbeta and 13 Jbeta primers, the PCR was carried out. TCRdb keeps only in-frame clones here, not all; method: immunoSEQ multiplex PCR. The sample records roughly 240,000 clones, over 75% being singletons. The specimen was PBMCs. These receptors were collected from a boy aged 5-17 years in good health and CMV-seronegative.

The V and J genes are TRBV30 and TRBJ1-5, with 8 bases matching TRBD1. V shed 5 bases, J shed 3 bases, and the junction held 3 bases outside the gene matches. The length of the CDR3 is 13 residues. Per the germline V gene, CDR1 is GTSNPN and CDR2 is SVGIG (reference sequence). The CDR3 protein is CAWGRGPNQPQHF. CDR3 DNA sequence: TGTGCCTGGGGCAGGGGGCCCAATCAGCCCCAGCATTTT.

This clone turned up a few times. CDR3 amino acids: CASSLGTRPDTQYF. DNA for the CDR3: TGTGCCAGCAGCTTGGGGACACGACCAGATACGCAGTATTTT. The V and J genes are TRBV7-2 and TRBJ2-3, with D possibly being TRBD1 (6 bases). This CDR3 has 14 amino acids. V lost 3 bases and J lost 4, with 11 bases in between. Germline-derived CDR1 and CDR2 are SGHTA and FQGNSA.

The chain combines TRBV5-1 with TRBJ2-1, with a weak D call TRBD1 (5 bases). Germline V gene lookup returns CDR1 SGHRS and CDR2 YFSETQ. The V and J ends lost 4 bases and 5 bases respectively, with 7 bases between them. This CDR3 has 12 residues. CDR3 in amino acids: CASSPRDNEQFF. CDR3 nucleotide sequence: TGCGCCAGCAGCCCCAGGGACAATGAGCAGTTCTTC.

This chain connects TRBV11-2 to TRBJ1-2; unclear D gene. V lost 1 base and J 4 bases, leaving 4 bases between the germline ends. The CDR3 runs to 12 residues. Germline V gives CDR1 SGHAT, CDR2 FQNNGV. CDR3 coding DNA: TGTGCCAGCAGCTTAGCTCCCTATGGCTACACCTTC. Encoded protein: CASSLAPYGYTF.

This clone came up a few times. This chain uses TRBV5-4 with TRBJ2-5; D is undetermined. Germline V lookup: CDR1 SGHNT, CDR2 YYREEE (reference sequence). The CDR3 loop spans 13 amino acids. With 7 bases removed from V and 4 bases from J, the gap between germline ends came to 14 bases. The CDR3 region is CASGEHDLETQYF. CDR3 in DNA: TGTGCCAGCGGAGAACACGATTTAGAGACCCAGTACTTC. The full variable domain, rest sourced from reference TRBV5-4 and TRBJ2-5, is ETGVTQSPTHLIKTRGQQVTLRCSSQSGHNTVSWYQQALGQGPQFIFQYYREEENGRGNFPPRFSGLQFPNYSSELNVNALELDDSALYLCASGEHDLETQYFGPGTRLLVL.

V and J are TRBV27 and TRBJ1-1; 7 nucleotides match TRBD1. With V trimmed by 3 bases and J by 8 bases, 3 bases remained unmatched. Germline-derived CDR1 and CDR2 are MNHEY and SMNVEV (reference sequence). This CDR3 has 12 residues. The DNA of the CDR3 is TGTGCCAGCAGTTTCCGGGGACAGGAAGCTTTCTTT. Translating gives CASSFRGQEAFF.

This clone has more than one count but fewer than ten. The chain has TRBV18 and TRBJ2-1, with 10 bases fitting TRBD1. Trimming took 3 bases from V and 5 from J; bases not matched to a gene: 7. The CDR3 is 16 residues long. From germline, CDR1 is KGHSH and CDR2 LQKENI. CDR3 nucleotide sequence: TGTGCCAGCTCACCTCCCCGGGACAGGGGAAACAATGAGCAGTTCTTC. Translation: CASSPPRDRGNNEQFF.

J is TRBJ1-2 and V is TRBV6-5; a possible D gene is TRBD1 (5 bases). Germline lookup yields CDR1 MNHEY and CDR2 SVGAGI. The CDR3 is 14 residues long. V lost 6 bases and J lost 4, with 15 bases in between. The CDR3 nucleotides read TGTGCCAGCAGGGCGTCCGGGGGTTCCTATGGCTACACCTTC. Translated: CASRASGGSYGYTF.

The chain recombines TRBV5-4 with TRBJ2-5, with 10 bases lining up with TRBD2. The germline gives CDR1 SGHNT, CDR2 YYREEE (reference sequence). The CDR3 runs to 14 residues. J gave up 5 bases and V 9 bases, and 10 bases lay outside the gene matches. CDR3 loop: CATKASGSSETQYF. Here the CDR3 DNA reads TGTGCCACTAAGGCTAGCGGGAGTTCTGAGACCCAGTACTTC.

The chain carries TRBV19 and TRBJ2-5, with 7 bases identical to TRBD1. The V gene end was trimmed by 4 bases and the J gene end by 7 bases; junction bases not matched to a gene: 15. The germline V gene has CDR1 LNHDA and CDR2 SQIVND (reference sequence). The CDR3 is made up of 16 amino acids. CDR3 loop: CASSTYGTVGLGTQYF. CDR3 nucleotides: TGTGCCAGTAGTACATACGGGACAGTGGGCCTTGGGACCCAGTACTTC.

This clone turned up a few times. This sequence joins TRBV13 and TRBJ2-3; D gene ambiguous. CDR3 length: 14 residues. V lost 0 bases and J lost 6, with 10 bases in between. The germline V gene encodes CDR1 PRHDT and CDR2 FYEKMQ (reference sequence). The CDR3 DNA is TGTGCCAGCAGCTTAGGCCCCCTCGGGGATACGCAGTATTTT. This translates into CASSLGPLGDTQYF.

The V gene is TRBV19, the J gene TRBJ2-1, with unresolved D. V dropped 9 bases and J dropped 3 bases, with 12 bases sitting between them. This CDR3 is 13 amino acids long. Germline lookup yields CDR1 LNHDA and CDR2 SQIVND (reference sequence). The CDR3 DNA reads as TGTGCCAGCCATGGAAACAGCTACAATGAGCAGTTCTTC. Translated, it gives CASHGNSYNEQFF.

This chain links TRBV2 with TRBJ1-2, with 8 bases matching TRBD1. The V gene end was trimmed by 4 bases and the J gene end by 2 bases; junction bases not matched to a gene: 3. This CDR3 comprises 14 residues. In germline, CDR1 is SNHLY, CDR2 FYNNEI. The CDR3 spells CASSVRQGNYGYTF. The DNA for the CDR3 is TGTGCCAGCAGTGTCCGACAGGGGAACTATGGCTACACCTTC.

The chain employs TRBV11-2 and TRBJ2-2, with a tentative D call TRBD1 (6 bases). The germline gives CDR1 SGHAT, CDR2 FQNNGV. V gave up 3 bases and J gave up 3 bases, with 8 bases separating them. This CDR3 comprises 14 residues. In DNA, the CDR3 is TGTGCCAGCAGCTTTGGGGGCTACACCGGGGAGCTGTTTTTT. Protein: CASSFGGYTGELFF.

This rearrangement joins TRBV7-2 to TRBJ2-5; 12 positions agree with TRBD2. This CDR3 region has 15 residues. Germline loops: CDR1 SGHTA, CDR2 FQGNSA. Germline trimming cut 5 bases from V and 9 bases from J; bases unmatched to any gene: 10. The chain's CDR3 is CASSPPTSGSMAQYF. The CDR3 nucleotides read TGTGCCAGCAGCCCCCCGACTAGCGGGAGTATGGCCCAGTACTTC.

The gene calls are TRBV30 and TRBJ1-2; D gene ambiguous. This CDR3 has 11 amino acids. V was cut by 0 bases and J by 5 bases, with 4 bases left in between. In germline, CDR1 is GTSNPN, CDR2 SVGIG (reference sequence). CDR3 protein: CAWSVLYGYTF. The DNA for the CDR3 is TGTGCCTGGAGTGTTTTATATGGCTACACCTTC.

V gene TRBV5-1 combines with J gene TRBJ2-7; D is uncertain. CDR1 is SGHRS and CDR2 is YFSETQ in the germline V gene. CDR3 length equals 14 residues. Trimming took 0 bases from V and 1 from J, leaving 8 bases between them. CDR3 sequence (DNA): TGCGCCAGCAGCTTGGGAGTGAGGTCCTACGAGCAGTACTTC. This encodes CASSLGVRSYEQYF.